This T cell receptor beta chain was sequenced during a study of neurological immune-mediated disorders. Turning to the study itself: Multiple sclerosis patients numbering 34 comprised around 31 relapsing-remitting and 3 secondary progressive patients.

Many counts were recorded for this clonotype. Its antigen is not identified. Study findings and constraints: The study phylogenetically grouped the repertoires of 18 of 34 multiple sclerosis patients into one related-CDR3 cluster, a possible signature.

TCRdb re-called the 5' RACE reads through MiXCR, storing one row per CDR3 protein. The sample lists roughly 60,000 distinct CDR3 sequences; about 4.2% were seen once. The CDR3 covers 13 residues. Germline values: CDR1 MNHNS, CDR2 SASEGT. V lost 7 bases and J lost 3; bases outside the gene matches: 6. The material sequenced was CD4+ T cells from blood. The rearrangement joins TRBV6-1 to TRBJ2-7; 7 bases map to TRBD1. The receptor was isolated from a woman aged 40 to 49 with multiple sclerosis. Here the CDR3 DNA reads TGTGCCAGCACCCGATACAGGGGCTACGAGCAGTACTTC. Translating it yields CASTRYRGYEQYF.